These 16 T cell receptor beta chains were sequenced from one sample in a study of neurological immune-mediated disorders. TCRdb reprocessed the 5' RACE reads with MiXCR, giving one entry per CDR3 protein. Here the sample spans tens of thousands of distinct CDR3 sequences, more than 3% being singletons. Sequencing was carried out using PBMCs. The receptors were sampled from a man aged 30 to 45 with multiple sclerosis.

There are many counts of this clonotype. The chain joins TRBV10-3 to TRBJ1-6; D may be TRBD1 (6 bases). The CDR3 is 14 amino acids. CDR1 is ENHRY and CDR2 is SYGVKD in the germline V gene. The ends were cut back, 9 bases at V and 10 bases at J, with 19 bases in the middle. The CDR3 sequence is CAIRTAGERSPLHF. As DNA, the CDR3 is TGTGCCATTAGGACAGCGGGGGAACGATCACCCCTCCACTTT.

This clonotype was seen repeatedly, ten times or more. The V and J genes are TRBV7-9 and TRBJ1-2; D ambiguous. Germline V CDR1 and CDR2: SEHNR, FQNEAQ (reference sequence). The CDR3 is 12 amino acids. Trimming removed 5 bases from V and 2 bases from J, with 6 bases in between. The CDR3 loop is CASSLMNYGYTF. For the CDR3, the DNA is TGTGCCAGCAGCCTAATGAACTATGGCTACACCTTC.

This clonotype has just a few counts. The chain recombines TRBV10-3 with TRBJ1-5, with no clear D. Germline CDR1 reads ENHRY; CDR2 reads SYGVKD. V lost 3 bases, J lost 7 bases, and 7 bases lay in between. This CDR3 spans 12 amino acids. The CDR3 bases are TGTGCCATCAGTGACCGTGGGCAGCCCCAGCATTTT. Protein: CAISDRGQPQHF.

This clonotype was detected many times. The rearrangement uses TRBV5-1 and TRBJ2-7, with a weak D call TRBD1 (5 bases). Deletions cut 0 bases from V and 1 base from J, with 11 bases between. This CDR3 spans 15 amino acids. Germline CDR1 is SGHRS and CDR2 is YFSETQ. The CDR3 nucleotides are TGCGCCAGCAGCTTGGAAGCAGGGCCATCCTACGAGCAGTACTTC. Translated, it gives CASSLEAGPSYEQYF.

This clonotype was seen only once. A much bigger clone sits one base away, suggesting this may be a read error. This chain uses TRBV20-1 with TRBJ1-2, with D perhaps TRBD1 (5 bases). The CDR3 length is 13 residues. Germline V CDR1 and CDR2: DFQATT, SNEGSKA (reference sequence). V was shortened by 1 base and J by 8 bases, with 14 bases between the two germline ends. CDR3 region: CSARATQGLGYTF. The CDR3 nucleotides read TGCAGTGCTAGAGCCACCCAGGGTCTGGGCTACACCTTC.

This clonotype was counted many times. The rearrangement links TRBV5-1 to TRBJ1-1, with a tentative D call TRBD1 (5 bases). Germline-derived CDR1 and CDR2 are SGHRS and YFSETQ. V gave up 3 bases and J gave up 2 bases, with 8 bases separating them. The CDR3 runs to 13 residues. In DNA, the CDR3 is TGCGCCAGCAGCTCACAGGTAAACACTGAAGCTTTCTTT. Protein: CASSSQVNTEAFF.

This clonotype showed up many times. This chain links TRBV5-1 with TRBJ1-1, with a weak D call TRBD1 (6 bases). The CDR3 loop spans 15 amino acids. Germline CDR1 is SGHRS and CDR2 is YFSETQ. V was clipped by 6 bases and J by 0 bases, with 15 bases between them. CDR3 protein: CASTISGAVNTEAFF. The CDR3 DNA follows: TGCGCCAGCACCATCTCAGGGGCGGTGAACACTGAAGCTTTCTTT.

There are many counts of this clonotype. CDR3 coding DNA: TGCGCCAGCAGCGGGGGACAGGAATACAATGAGCAGTTCTTC. It encodes CASSGGQEYNEQFF. The chain has TRBV5-1 and TRBJ2-1; 8 nucleotides line up with TRBD1. Looked up from germline, CDR1 is SGHRS and CDR2 is YFSETQ. With 4 bases clipped from V and 4 bases from J, the junction kept 4 bases outside the gene matches. CDR3 length: 14 amino acids.

At least ten counts were recorded for this clonotype. This sequence joins TRBV9 and TRBJ2-3, with 7 bases aligning to TRBD2. Germline CDR1 SGDLS, CDR2 YYNGEE. The CDR3 totals 15 residues. V shed 0 bases and J 1 base; nucleotides not matched to a gene: 2. The CDR3 DNA reads as TGTGCCAGCAGCGTAGCGGGAGGCCGCACAGATACGCAGTATTTT. This gives the protein CASSVAGGRTDTQYF.

This clonotype came up many times. This chain uses TRBV12-3 or TRBV12-4 with TRBJ2-2; D call uncertain. This CDR3 is built from 15 residues. V was shortened by 3 bases and J by 4 bases, with 12 bases between the two germline ends. The CDR3 here is CASSFRQSLTGELFF. DNA of the CDR3: TGTGCCAGCAGTTTCCGACAATCTCTCACCGGGGAGCTGTTTTTT.

This clonotype was counted at least ten times. This chain joins TRBV6-5 and TRBJ1-1, with a possible D match to TRBD1 (5 bases). The CDR3 length is 13 residues. Germline values: CDR1 MNHEY, CDR2 SVGAGI. Trimming removed 8 bases at V and 1 base at J, with 11 bases between. As DNA, the CDR3 is TGTGCCAGCTTGCGGGGGGGGAACACTGAAGCTTTCTTT. Translated, it gives CASLRGGNTEAFF.

With regard to this clonotype: A much larger clone lies a single base off, so this may be a read error. The V gene is TRBV20-1, the J gene TRBJ1-1; 9 positions match TRBD1. Germline CDR1 DFQATT, CDR2 SNEGSKA (reference sequence). The CDR3 contains 14 residues. After removal of 6 bases from V and 4 bases from J, the junction contained 9 bases not matched to a gene. CDR3 in amino acids: CSAPGQGKVTEAFF. The CDR3 DNA sequence: TGCAGTGCCCCCGGACAGGGGAAGGTCACTGAAGCTTTCTTT.

Many counts were recorded for this clonotype. The chain is built from TRBV5-6 and TRBJ2-5; 12 bases fit TRBD2. Per germline, CDR1 SGHDT and CDR2 YYEEEE. CDR3 size: 17 residues. V shed 2 bases, J shed 0 bases, and the junction held 5 bases outside the gene matches. CDR3 DNA sequence: TGTGCCAGCAGCTTTAGACTAGCGGGGGTCTACCAAGAGACCCAGTACTTC. This gives the protein CASSFRLAGVYQETQYF.

This rearrangement joins TRBV27 to TRBJ1-6; D remains ambiguous. V lost 8 bases to trimming and J lost 6 bases, with 14 bases between them. Germline V gene data show CDR1 as MNHEY and CDR2 as SMNVEV (reference sequence). The CDR3 contains 14 residues. The CDR3 region has the DNA TGTGCCAGCTGGACCGGACTGATTAATTCACCCCTCCACTTT. Its protein is CASWTGLINSPLHF.

Details on this clonotype: Here the CDR3 omits its conserved ending phenylalanine or tryptophan, so a read error is the likely source. The chain joins TRBV10-2 to TRBJ2-3; 12 positions agree with TRBD2. Per the germline V gene, CDR1 is WSHSY and CDR2 is SAAADI. V lost 6 bases, J lost 4 bases, and 2 bases stayed unmatched. This CDR3 comprises 14 residues. Written as DNA, the CDR3 is TGCGCCAGCAGACTAGCGGGGGGTGCAGATACGCAGTATATT. As protein: CASRLAGGADTQYI.

This clonotype was recorded many times. The rearrangement uses TRBV14 and TRBJ2-2; D unclear. The CDR3 spans 14 residues. V dropped 0 bases and J dropped 3 bases, with 5 bases sitting between them. Germline CDR1 is SGHDN and CDR2 is FVKESK. CDR3 DNA sequence: TGTGCCAGCAGCCAAGATGAGTACACCGGGGAGCTGTTTTTT. The encoded protein is CASSQDEYTGELFF. Supplemented by reference TRBV14 and TRBJ2-2, the full variable domain reads EAGVTQFPSHSVIEKGQTVTLRCDPISGHDNLYWYRRVMGKEIKFLLHFVKESKQDESGMPNNRFLAERTGGTYSTLKVQPAELEDSGVYFCASSQDEYTGELFFGEGSRLTVL.